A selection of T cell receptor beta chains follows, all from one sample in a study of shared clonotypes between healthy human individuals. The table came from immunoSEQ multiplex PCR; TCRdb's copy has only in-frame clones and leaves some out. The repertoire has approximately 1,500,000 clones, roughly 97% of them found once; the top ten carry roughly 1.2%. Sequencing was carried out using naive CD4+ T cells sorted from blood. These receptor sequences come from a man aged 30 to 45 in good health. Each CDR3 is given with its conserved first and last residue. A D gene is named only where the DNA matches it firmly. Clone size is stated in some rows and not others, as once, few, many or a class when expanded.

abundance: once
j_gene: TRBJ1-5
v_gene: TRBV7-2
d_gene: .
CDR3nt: TGTGCCAGCAGCCCTATTAGCGAACAGCCCCAGCATTTT
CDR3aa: CASSPISEQPQHF

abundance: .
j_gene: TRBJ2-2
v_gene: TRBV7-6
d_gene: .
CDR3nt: TGTGCCAGCAGCTTAGGCCTACGGGGGTACACCGGGGAGCTGTTTTTT
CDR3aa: CASSLGLRGYTGELFF

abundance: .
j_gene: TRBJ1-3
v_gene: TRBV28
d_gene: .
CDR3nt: TGTGCCAGCAGTTTTGGGGGACCCTCTGGAAACACCATATATTTT
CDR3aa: CASSFGGPSGNTIYF

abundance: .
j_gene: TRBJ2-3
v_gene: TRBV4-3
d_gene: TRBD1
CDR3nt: TGCGCCAGCAGCCAAGTACAGGGGGGAGTTTCAGATACGCAGTATTTT
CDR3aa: CASSQVQGGVSDTQYF

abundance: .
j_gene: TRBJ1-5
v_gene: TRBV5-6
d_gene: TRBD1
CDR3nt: TGTGCCAGCAGCTCCACAGGGGAGAGCAATCAGCCCCAGCATTTT
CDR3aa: CASSSTGESNQPQHF

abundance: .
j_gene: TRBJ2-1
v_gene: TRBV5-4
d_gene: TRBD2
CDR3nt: TGTGCCAGCAGACCGGGAGGTTTGGATGTCTACAATGAGCAGTTCTTC
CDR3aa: CASRPGGLDVYNEQFF

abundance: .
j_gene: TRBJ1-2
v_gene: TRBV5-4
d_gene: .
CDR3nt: TGTGCCAGCAGCCGCTCAGGGGGCTACACCTTC
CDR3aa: CASSRSGGYTF

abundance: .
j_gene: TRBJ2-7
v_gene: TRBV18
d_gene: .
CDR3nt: TGTGCCAGCTCACCTACGTCCGGGGACAACTACGAGCAGTACTTC
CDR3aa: CASSPTSGDNYEQYF

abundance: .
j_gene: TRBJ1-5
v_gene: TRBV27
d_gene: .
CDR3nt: TGTGCCAGCAGTCCCCGACCTTATGATAGCAATCAGCCCCAGCATTTT
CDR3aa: CASSPRPYDSNQPQHF

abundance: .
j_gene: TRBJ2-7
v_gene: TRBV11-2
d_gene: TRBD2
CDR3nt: TGTGCCAGCAGCTCAAGGGGAGGGGAGCAGTACTTC
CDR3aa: CASSSRGGEQYF

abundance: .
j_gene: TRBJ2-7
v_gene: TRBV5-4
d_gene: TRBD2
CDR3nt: TGTGCCAGCAGCCTCACTAGCGACTCCTACGAGCAGTACTTC
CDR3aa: CASSLTSDSYEQYF

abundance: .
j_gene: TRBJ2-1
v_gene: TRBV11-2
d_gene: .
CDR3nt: TGTGCCAGCAGCTTGTTCGGGAGCGGCCAGTTCTTC
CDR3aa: CASSLFGSGQFF

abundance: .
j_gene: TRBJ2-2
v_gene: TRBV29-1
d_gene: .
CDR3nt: TGCAGCGTTGGAGGGCTTCAGAACACCGGGGAGCTGTTTTTT
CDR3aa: CSVGGLQNTGELFF

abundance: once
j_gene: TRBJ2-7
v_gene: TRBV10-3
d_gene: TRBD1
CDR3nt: TGTGCCATCAGTGAGGGACAGGGTAGGTACGAGCAGTACTTC
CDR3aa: CAISEGQGRYEQYF

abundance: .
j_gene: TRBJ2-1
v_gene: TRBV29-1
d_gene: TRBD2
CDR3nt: TGCAGCGGGGTCGGGACTAGCTCCTACAATGAGCAGTTCTTC
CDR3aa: CSGVGTSSYNEQFF

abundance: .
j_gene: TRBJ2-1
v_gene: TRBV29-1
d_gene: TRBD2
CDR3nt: TGCAGCGCCCCGGGACTAGCTCGCCGTGAGCAGTTCTTC
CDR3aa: CSAPGLARREQFF

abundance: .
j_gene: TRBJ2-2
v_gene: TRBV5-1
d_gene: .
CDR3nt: TGCGCCAGCAGCTTGCATCAGGGAACCGGGGAGCTGTTTTTT
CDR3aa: CASSLHQGTGELFF

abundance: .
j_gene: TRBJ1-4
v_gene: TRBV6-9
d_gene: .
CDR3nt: TGTGCCAGCAGATCAGGGGTGGGTGAAAAACTGTTTTTT
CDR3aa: CASRSGVGEKLFF

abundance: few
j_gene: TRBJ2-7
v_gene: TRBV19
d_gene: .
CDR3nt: TGTGCCAGTAGAAAAACCGGGGCCAGCTACGAGCAGTACTTC
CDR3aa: CASRKTGASYEQYF

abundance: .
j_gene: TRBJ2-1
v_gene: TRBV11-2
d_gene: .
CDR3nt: TGTGCCAGCAGCTTAGCCGCCGCAGAGCAGTTCTTC
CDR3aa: CASSLAAAEQFF

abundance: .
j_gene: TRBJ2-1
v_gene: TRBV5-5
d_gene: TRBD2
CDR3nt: TGTGCCAGCAGCATCGGGACTAGCGTTATCTATGAGCAGTTCTTC
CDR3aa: CASSIGTSVIYEQFF

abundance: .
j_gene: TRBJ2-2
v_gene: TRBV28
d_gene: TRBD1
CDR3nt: TGTGCCAGCAGTTCGACAGGGACGGTCGCCGGGGAGCTGTTTTTT
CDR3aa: CASSSTGTVAGELFF

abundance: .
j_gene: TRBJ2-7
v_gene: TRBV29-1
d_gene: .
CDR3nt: TGCAGCGTTGTTTTCGGGTACGAGCAGTACTTC
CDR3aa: CSVVFGYEQYF

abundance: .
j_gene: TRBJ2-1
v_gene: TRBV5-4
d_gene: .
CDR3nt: TGTGCCAGCAGCTCCACAGGATACAATGAGCAGTTCTTC
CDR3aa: CASSSTGYNEQFF

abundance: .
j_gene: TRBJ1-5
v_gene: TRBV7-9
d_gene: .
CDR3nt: TGTGCCAGCAGCTTAGGAGGGGGACCCAATCAGCCCCAGCATTTT
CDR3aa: CASSLGGGPNQPQHF

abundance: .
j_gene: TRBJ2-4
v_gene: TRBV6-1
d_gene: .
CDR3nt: TGTGCCAGCAGTGAAGTGGACAGAAACATTCAGTACTTC
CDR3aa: CASSEVDRNIQYF

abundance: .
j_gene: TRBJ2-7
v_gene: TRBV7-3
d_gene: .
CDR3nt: TGTGCCAGCAGCTCGTCATATCACTCCTACGAGCAGTACTTC
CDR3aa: CASSSSYHSYEQYF

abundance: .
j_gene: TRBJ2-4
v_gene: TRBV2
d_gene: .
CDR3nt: TGTGCCAGCACCAGAGGACCTAACTCACTCGGGAACATTCAGTACTTC
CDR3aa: CASTRGPNSLGNIQYF

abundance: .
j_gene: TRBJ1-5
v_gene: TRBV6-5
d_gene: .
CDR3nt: TGTGCCAGCCGAGCCGTCGAGCCCCAGCATTTT
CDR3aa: CASRAVEPQHF

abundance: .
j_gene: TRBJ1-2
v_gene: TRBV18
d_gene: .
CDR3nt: TGTGCCAGCTCACCAAGCGGTGACTATGGCTACACCTTC
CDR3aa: CASSPSGDYGYTF

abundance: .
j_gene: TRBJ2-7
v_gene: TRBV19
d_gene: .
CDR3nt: TGTGCCAGTAGCGTGCCGGGGAAAGCGGTCTCCGAGCAGTACTTC
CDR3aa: CASSVPGKAVSEQYF

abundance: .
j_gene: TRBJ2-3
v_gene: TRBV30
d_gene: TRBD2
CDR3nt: TGTGCCTGGAACCGACTAACGGGGGGGGATTTT
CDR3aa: CAWNRLTGGDF

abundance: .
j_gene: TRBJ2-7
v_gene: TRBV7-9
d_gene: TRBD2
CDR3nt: TGTGCCAGCAGCGAACTAGCGGGTGAATACGAGCAGTACTTC
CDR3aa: CASSELAGEYEQYF

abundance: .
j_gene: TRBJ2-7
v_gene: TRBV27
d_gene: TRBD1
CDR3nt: TGTGCCAGCAGGTTTCCGGGACAGGGAGGAGAGCAGTACTTC
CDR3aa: CASRFPGQGGEQYF

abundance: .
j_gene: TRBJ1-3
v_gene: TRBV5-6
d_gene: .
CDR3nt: TGTGCCAGCAGCTCCCCTGGAAACACCATATATTTT
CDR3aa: CASSSPGNTIYF

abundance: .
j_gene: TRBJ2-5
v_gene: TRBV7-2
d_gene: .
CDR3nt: TGTGCCAGCAGCTTAGCGTCAGAATCACAAGAGACCCAGTACTTC
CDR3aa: CASSLASESQETQYF

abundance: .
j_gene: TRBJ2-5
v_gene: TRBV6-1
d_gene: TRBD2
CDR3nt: TGTGCCAGCAGTGATCGGGCCGGGAGGGGTGAGACCCAGTACTTC
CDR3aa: CASSDRAGRGETQYF

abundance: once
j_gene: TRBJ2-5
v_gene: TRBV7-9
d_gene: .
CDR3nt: TGTGCCAGCAGCTTCTTTTCGGAGACCCAGTACTTC
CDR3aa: CASSFFSETQYF

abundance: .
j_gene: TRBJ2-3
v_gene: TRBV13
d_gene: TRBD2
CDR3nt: TGTGCCAGCAGCCAAAAAGCGGGAGTTACAGATACGCAGTATTTT
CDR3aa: CASSQKAGVTDTQYF